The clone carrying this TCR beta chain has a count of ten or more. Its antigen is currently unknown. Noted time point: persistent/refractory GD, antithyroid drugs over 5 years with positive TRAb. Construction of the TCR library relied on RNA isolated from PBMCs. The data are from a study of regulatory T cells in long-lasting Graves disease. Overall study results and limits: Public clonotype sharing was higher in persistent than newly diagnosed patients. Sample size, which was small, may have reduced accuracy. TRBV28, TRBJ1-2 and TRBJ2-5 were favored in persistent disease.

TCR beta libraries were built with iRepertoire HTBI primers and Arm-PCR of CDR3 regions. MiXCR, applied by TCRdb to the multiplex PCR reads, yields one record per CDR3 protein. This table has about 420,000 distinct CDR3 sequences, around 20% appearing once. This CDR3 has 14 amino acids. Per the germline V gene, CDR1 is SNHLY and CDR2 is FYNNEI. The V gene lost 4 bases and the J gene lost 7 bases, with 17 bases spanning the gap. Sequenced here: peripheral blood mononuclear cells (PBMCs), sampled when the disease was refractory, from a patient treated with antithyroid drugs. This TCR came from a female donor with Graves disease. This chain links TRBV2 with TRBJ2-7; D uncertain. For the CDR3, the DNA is TGTGCCAGCAGTGCCACGGCAGGAGTAAGGGAGCAGTACTTC. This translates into CASSATAGVREQYF.